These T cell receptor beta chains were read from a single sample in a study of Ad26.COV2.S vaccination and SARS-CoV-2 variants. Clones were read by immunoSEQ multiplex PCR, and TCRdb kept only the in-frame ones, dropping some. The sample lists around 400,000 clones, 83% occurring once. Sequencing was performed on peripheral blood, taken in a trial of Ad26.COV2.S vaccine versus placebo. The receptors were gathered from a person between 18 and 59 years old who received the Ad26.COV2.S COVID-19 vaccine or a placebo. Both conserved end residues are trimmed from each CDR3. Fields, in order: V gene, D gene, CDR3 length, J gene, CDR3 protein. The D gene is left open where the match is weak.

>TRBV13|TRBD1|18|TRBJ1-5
ASSEPRGGTGPTGNQPQH
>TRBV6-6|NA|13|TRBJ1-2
ASSPQGIGNYGYT
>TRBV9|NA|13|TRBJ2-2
ASSVGRGATGELF
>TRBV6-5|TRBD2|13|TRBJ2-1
ASLSGGRGGNEQF
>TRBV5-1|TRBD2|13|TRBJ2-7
ASSLFPGGTYEQY
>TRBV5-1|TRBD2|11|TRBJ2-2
ASIGSGAGELF
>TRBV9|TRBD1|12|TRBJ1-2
ASSVAPGGYGYT
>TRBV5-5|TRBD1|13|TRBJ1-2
ASSSGGGLNYGYT
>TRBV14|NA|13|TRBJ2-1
ASSQGPLSYNEQF
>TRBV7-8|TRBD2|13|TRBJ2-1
ASSPRGGVGNEQF
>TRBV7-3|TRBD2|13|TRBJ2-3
ASTLSGRGTDTQY
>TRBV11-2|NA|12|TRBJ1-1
ASSFRQGKTEAF
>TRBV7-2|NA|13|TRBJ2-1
ASSALLGGGNEQF
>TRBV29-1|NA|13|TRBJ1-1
SVEDTVPSNTEAF
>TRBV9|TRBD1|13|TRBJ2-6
ASSARQGGANVLT
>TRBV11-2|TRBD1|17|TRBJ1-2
ASSPRSRGQGRTALGYT
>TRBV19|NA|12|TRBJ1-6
ASNARSHNSPLH
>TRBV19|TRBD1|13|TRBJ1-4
ASSPSTGWFEKLF
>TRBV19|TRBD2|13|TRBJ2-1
ASSSVAGGGNEQF
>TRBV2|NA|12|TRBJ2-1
ASHAGGSYNEQF
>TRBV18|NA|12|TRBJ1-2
ASSPTHRNYGYT
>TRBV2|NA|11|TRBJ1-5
ASERDSNQPQH
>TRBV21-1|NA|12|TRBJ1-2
ASGGQALHYGYT
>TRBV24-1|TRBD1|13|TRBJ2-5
ATSGDRGFQETQY
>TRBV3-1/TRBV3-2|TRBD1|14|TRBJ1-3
ASSPEHRGTGNTIY
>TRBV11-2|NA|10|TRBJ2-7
ASSLDRGPRA
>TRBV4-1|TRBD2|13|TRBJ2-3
ASSQGWRGSDTQY
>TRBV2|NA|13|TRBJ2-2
ASNQGHRNTGELF
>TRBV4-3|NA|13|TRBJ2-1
ASSHPGDSYNEQF
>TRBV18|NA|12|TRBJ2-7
ASSPPGRSGEQY
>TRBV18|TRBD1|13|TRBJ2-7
ASSPPGTGFYEQY
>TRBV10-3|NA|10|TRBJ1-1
AISGLNTEAF